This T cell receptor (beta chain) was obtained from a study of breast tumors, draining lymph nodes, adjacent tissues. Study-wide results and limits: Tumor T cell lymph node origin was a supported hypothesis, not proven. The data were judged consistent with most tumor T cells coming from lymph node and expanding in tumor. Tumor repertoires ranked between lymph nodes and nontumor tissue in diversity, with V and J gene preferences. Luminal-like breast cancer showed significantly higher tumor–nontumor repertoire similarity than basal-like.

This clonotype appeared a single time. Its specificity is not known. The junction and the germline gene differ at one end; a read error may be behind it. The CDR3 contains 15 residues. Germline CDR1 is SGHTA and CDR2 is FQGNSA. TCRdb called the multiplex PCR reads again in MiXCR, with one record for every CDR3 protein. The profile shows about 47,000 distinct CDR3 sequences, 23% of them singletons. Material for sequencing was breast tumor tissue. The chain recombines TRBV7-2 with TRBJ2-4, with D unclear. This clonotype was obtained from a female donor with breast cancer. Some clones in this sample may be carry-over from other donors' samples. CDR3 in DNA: TGTGCCAGCAGCTTAAGGCGTTCCACCAAAAACATTCCGTACTTC. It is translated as CASSLRRSTKNIPYF.